This T cell receptor (beta chain) was observed in a study of T cell repertoires in cytomegalovirus infection. Study-wide points: CMV-specific TCR beta clonotypes restricted by HLA-C were the ones dominating the ex vivo response.

This clonotype was seen only a few times. What it recognizes is unknown. TCRdb reprocessed the reads via MiXCR and lists one record per CDR3 protein. The sample has about 180,000 distinct CDR3 sequences, 14% seen once. The CDR3 is 14 residues long. Germline V gene sequence: CDR1 MNHGY, CDR2 SAAAGT. Trimming removed 10 bases from V and 2 bases from J; junction bases left unmatched: 9. This receptor was taken from a human donor in good health (CMV status not recorded). Some clones in this sample may be carry-over from other donors' samples. The sequenced material came from PBMCs. This rearrangement joins TRBV6-8 to TRBJ2-3; 7 bases line up with TRBD1. CDR3 coding DNA: TGTGCCACTGAAGCCGGGACAGACACAGATACGCAGTATTTT. Residues: CATEAGTDTDTQYF.